This T cell receptor beta chain emerged from a study of CD8 T cell repertoires and HIV-1 epitope variants (dated by TCRdb to between 2020 and 2021). Broadly, across the study: In separate culture wells, T cells were stimulated with each of twenty-five peptides that represented autologous and known Gag and Nef epitope variants. Control conditions included a CMV, EBV and flu peptide pool, the Ebola AY9 epitope as negative control, and a no-peptide well. Tested epitopes included three Gag epitope families and Nef HW9 and YT9. T cells were enriched using the EasySep Human T Cell Enrichment Kit and then co-cultured with an equal number of autologous T cell-negative cells acting as antigen-presenting cells. For less than 13 days the cultures were kept in IMDM with gentamicin, and on days 3 and 7 half of the media was changed with IL-2, IL-7 and IL-15 added. An aliquot of 1M T cells was set aside as an uncultured baseline condition, separate from the 83 T cell cultures. A total of around 80 T cell cultures were run, with each culture condition done in triplicate except for one peptide, which was done in duplicate.

The EasySep Human CD8+ T Cell Enrichment Kit was used on day 10 to isolate CD8+ T cells from every culture. Sequencing of TCR beta CDR3 regions was performed at survey depth on the immunoSEQ platform. The QIAamp DNA micro kit was used to extract genomic DNA from every cultured and uncultured CD8+ T cell population. On the authors' methods: Any sample with under 5,000 productive reads was excluded, and this exclusion removed about 6.5% of the roughly 80 cultures stimulated with HIV peptides. A MANAFEST web app trimmed sequences to CDR3 and removed nonproductive sequences, CDR3s under 5 amino acids, and those not starting C or ending F/W. Clonotypes were classified as antigen-specific only if expansion was observed in at least 2 of 3 replicates versus the no-peptide control at FDR 0.01, only within one epitope family. Specific clonotypes also needed at least fivefold higher frequency than in wells stimulated with peptides from other epitope families. TCRdb obtained this table from immuneACCESS and retained in-frame rearrangements with V and J assigned. These tables miss some clones; where compared with another copy, unresolved V genes account for less than half of the shortfall, and the remainder is unexplained. The V and J calls and clone size are taken from that table; D and trimming were inferred from the DNA. Across this sample there are roughly 100,000 clones, with just under 75% seen only once. The top ten clones comprise under 30% of the sample.

The CDR3 goes from the cysteine to the phenylalanine over 14 residues. CDR3 DNA only is kept here, 42 bases in frame from base 1. Based on the germline V gene (reference sequence), the CDR1 and CDR2 sequences are LNHDA and SQIVND. V loses 5 bases at its end and J loses 0 bases; junction bases beyond the gene matches: 3. The research as a whole found: About 5 clonotypes recognized the Nef KF9 family and one clonotype recognized the HW9 family, while no responses to the TAALDMSHF plasma variant were seen. Fewer than ten antigen-specific TCR beta clonotypes were identified, of which roughly six appeared to be cross-reactive for autologous or known escape epitope variants. The assay identified only TCR beta chains and indicated proliferation in response to antigen, without indicating T cell function or cytokine profile.

Details on this clone: No antigen is known for it. No clone much larger than this one lies a single base away; base qualities are absent.

The sequence joins TRBV19 to TRBJ2-7; the junction holds 8 bases that match TRBD1. The TCR comes from a male donor with HIV. The sequencing sample was made of uncultured baseline CD8+ T cells from peripheral blood mononuclear cells (PBMCs). The encoded CDR3 is CASSPGTGSYEQYF. The DNA sequence is as follows: TGTGCCAGTAGTCCCGGGACAGGCTCCTACGAGCAGTACTTC.